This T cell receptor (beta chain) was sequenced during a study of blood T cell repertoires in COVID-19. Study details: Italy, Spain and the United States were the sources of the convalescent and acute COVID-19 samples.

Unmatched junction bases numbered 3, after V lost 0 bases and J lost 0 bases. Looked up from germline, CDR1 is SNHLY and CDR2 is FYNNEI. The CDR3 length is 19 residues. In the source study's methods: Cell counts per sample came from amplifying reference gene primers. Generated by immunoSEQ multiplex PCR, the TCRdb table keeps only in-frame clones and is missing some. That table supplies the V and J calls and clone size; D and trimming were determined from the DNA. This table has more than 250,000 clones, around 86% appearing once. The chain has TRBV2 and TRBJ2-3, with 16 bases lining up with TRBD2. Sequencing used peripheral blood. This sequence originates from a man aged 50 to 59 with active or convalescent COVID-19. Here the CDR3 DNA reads TGTGCCAGCAGTGAAGCGGGACTAGCGGGAGGGCCGAGCACAGATACGCAGTATTTT. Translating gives CASSEAGLAGGPSTDTQYF.